This paragraph reports one T cell receptor (beta chain). TCRdb processed the 5' RACE reads anew with MiXCR; each CDR3 protein has one entry. The sample includes approximately 140,000 distinct CDR3 sequences, about 42% of them seen just once. Germline V gene data show CDR1 as MDHEN and CDR2 as SYDVKM. J was trimmed by 6 bases and V by 2 bases; bases with no gene match: 13. The CDR3 sequence is 16 residues long. This entry comes from a study of CD8 T cells in ankylosing spondylitis. The sample was synovial fluid, either unsorted or a sorted T cell fraction (not recorded which). The TCR was taken from a male donor with ankylosing spondylitis. The J gene is TRBJ2-7, the V gene TRBV28, with TRBD2 matching over 7 bases. The CDR3: CASSLTLSGLDPEQYF. CDR3 coding DNA: TGTGCCAGCAGTTTAACCCTTAGCGGGTTAGACCCCGAGCAGTACTTC.